Listed below are T cell receptor beta chains from one sample, sequenced in a study of shared clonotypes between healthy human individuals. The assay was immunoSEQ multiplex PCR, and TCRdb's table has in-frame clones only and misses some. Of about half a million clones in the sample, about four fifths are singletons; the top ten hold under 15%. Sequencing was done on a sample of PBMCs. Every receptor here comes from a woman between 35 and 50 years old in good health. Some clones in this sample may be carry-over from other donors' samples. Both conserved end residues are part of each CDR3. D genes are given only for firm matches. Clone sizes are given selectively: once, few, many, or a class where the clone is expanded.

CDR3aa: CASSPGGSKNIQYF
CDR3nt: TGTGCCAGCAGCCCCGGAGGGTCCAAAAACATTCAGTACTTC
j_gene: TRBJ2-4
abundance: NA
v_gene: TRBV11-1
d_gene: NA

CDR3aa: CASSLGLASTHEQYF
CDR3nt: TGTGCCAGCAGTTTGGGCCTAGCATCGACCCACGAGCAGTACTTC
j_gene: TRBJ2-7
abundance: NA
v_gene: TRBV28
d_gene: NA

CDR3aa: CASSPWGSEYGNEQFF
CDR3nt: TGTGCCAGCAGCCCCTGGGGTAGCGAGTATGGCAATGAGCAGTTCTTC
j_gene: TRBJ2-1
abundance: NA
v_gene: TRBV13
d_gene: NA

CDR3aa: CAWSAPRGGSGRAYNEQFF
CDR3nt: TGTGCCTGGAGTGCACCGAGAGGGGGGAGCGGGAGGGCCTACAATGAGCAGTTCTTC
j_gene: TRBJ2-1
abundance: NA
v_gene: TRBV30
d_gene: TRBD2

CDR3aa: CASSLTGDGNTIYF
CDR3nt: TGTGCCAGCAGCTTGACAGGGGATGGAAACACCATATATTTT
j_gene: TRBJ1-3
abundance: NA
v_gene: TRBV5-4
d_gene: TRBD1

CDR3aa: CASSVAPQVGNTEAFF
CDR3nt: TGCGCCAGCAGCGTGGCACCTCAAGTTGGGAACACTGAAGCTTTCTTT
j_gene: TRBJ1-1
abundance: NA
v_gene: TRBV5-1
d_gene: NA

CDR3aa: CASRSGSYEQYF
CDR3nt: TGTGCCAGCAGGTCCGGGTCATACGAGCAGTACTTC
j_gene: TRBJ2-7
abundance: NA
v_gene: TRBV6-1
d_gene: NA

CDR3aa: CASSPSSTPNTEAFF
CDR3nt: TGCGCCAGCAGCCCGTCCTCTACACCCAACACTGAAGCTTTCTTT
j_gene: TRBJ1-1
abundance: NA
v_gene: TRBV4-1
d_gene: NA

CDR3aa: CASSSRTDTQYF
CDR3nt: TGTGCCAGCAGTTCCCGGACAGATACGCAGTATTTT
j_gene: TRBJ2-3
abundance: NA
v_gene: TRBV27
d_gene: NA

CDR3aa: CAHSRDSSYEQYF
CDR3nt: TGTGCCCACTCTAGGGACAGCTCCTACGAGCAGTACTTC
j_gene: TRBJ2-7
abundance: NA
v_gene: TRBV30
d_gene: TRBD1

CDR3aa: CASSLDNYNEQFF
CDR3nt: TGTGCCAGCAGCTTGGACAATTACAATGAGCAGTTCTTC
j_gene: TRBJ2-1
abundance: NA
v_gene: TRBV5-4
d_gene: NA

CDR3aa: CASSLQPHQTVGYTF
CDR3nt: TGTGCCAGCAGCTTACAGCCCCACCAAACAGTTGGCTACACCTTC
j_gene: TRBJ1-2
abundance: NA
v_gene: TRBV7-2
d_gene: NA

CDR3aa: CASSQLTGALYEQYF
CDR3nt: TGTGCCAGCAGCCAATTGACAGGGGCCTTGTACGAGCAGTACTTC
j_gene: TRBJ2-7
abundance: NA
v_gene: TRBV14
d_gene: TRBD1

CDR3aa: CARSLVASNQPQHF
CDR3nt: TGTGCCAGAAGCTTGGTCGCTAGCAATCAGCCCCAGCATTTT
j_gene: TRBJ1-5
abundance: NA
v_gene: TRBV5-3
d_gene: NA

CDR3aa: CASSLGGGRYNEQFF
CDR3nt: TGTGCCAGCAGTTTAGGTGGGGGTAGGTACAATGAGCAGTTCTTC
j_gene: TRBJ2-1
abundance: NA
v_gene: TRBV27
d_gene: NA

CDR3aa: CASSREGTGGTEAFF
CDR3nt: TGTGCCAGCAGCCGAGAGGGAACAGGGGGCACTGAAGCTTTCTTT
j_gene: TRBJ1-1
abundance: NA
v_gene: TRBV7-9
d_gene: TRBD1

CDR3aa: CASSPDMDQPQHF
CDR3nt: TGTGCCAGCAGCCCAGACATGGATCAGCCCCAGCATTTT
j_gene: TRBJ1-5
abundance: NA
v_gene: TRBV7-2
d_gene: NA

CDR3aa: CAWGQTYEQYF
CDR3nt: TGTGCCTGGGGACAGACCTACGAGCAGTACTTC
j_gene: TRBJ2-7
abundance: NA
v_gene: TRBV30
d_gene: NA

CDR3aa: CASSRTGATNEKLFF
CDR3nt: TGTGCCAGCAGCCGCACAGGGGCAACTAATGAAAAACTGTTTTTT
j_gene: TRBJ1-4
abundance: NA
v_gene: TRBV2
d_gene: TRBD1

CDR3aa: CASSEVHVRRQPQHF
CDR3nt: TGTGCCAGCAGTGAGGTCCATGTGAGGAGGCAGCCCCAGCATTTT
j_gene: TRBJ1-5
abundance: few
v_gene: TRBV6-1
d_gene: NA